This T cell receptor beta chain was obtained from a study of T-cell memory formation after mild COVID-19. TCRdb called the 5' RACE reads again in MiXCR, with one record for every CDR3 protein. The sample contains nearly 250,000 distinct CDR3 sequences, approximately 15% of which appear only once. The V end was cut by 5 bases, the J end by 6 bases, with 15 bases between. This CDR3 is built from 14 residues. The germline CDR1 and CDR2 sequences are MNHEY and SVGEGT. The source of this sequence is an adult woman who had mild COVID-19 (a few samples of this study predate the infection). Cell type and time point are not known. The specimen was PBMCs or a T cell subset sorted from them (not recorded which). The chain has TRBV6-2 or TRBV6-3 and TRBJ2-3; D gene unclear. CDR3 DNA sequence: TGTGCCAGCAGTCCAGACTCCCCATGGGATACGCAGTATTTT. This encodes CASSPDSPWDTQYF.